A selection of T cell receptor beta chains follows, all from one sample in a study of T cell responses to AZD1222 COVID-19 vaccine. This table comes from immunoSEQ multiplex PCR, and its TCRdb copy is limited to in-frame clones, with some not included. The data show about 150,000 clones, 75% to 95% seen once. The material was peripheral blood, obtained on day 0 of AZD1222 vaccination. The origin of the receptors is an adult in good health. Both conserved end residues are part of each CDR3. D genes are given only for firm matches. Clone size is given for some rows only: seen once, a few or many times, or a class if the clone is expanded.

abundance	d_gene	j_gene	v_gene	CDR3aa	CDR3nt
.	.	TRBJ2-3	TRBV14	CASSQLGIWSTDTQYF	TGTGCCAGCAGTCAATTGGGTATCTGGAGCACAGATACGCAGTATTTT
.	.	TRBJ2-3	TRBV2	CATQRDLGTDTQYF	TGTGCCACCCAGAGGGACTTGGGCACAGATACGCAGTATTTT
.	TRBD2	TRBJ2-7	TRBV28	CASSSGGVRYEQYF	TGTGCCAGCAGTTCGGGGGGGGTTAGGTACGAGCAGTACTTC
.	.	TRBJ2-1	TRBV11-2	CASSSRNYEQFF	TGTGCCAGCAGCTCCAGAAACTATGAGCAGTTCTTC
.	.	TRBJ1-3	TRBV19	CASSIRGPAPGNTIYF	TGTGCCAGTAGTATACGCGGGCCCGCTCCTGGAAACACCATATATTTT
.	TRBD1	TRBJ1-6	TRBV7-2	CASSEGQGRSPLHF	TGTGCCAGCAGCGAGGGACAGGGAAGGTCACCCCTCCACTTT
.	TRBD1	TRBJ1-1	TRBV6-5	CASSTSTGANTEAFF	TGTGCCAGCAGTACCTCGACAGGGGCGAACACTGAAGCTTTCTTT
.	.	TRBJ1-2	TRBV19	CASNREFVGIGYTF	TGTGCCAGTAACCGGGAATTTGTTGGGATTGGCTACACCTTC
once	.	TRBJ1-2	TRBV6-5	CASRLGDGYTF	TGTGCCAGCAGGTTGGGGGATGGCTACACCTTC
.	.	TRBJ2-1	TRBV5-4	CASSLKNGRENSYNEQFF	TGTGCCAGCAGCTTAAAAAACGGACGGGAAAACTCCTACAATGAGCAGTTCTTC
.	.	TRBJ1-2	TRBV2	CASSEPQGGYGYTF	TGTGCCAGCAGTGAACCACAGGGAGGGTATGGCTACACCTTC
.	.	TRBJ1-4	TRBV13	CASSLLGGSNEKLFF	TGTGCCAGCAGCTTACTAGGGGGGAGTAATGAAAAACTGTTTTTT
.	TRBD1	TRBJ1-5	TRBV5-8	CASSSLDRVGNQPQHF	TGTGCCAGCAGCTCACTTGACAGGGTCGGCAATCAGCCCCAGCATTTT
.	TRBD2	TRBJ2-1	TRBV2	CASSEVGASGSFEQFF	TGTGCCAGCAGTGAAGTGGGGGCTAGCGGGAGTTTTGAGCAGTTCTTC
.	.	TRBJ1-6	TRBV5-6	CARGRWIYNSPLHF	TGTGCCAGGGGACGGTGGATTTATAATTCACCCCTCCACTTT
.	.	TRBJ2-7	TRBV28	CASSLGQGGPYEQYF	TGTGCCAGCAGTTTGGGTCAGGGTGGTCCCTACGAGCAGTACTTC
.	.	TRBJ1-1	TRBV6-5	CASSYSGTSLEAFF	TGTGCCAGCAGTTACTCGGGGACATCCCTTGAAGCTTTCTTT
once	.	TRBJ2-7	TRBV5-1	CASSFAEQNEQYF	TGCGCCAGCAGCTTCGCAGAACAAAACGAGCAGTACTTC
.	TRBD1	TRBJ1-1	TRBV19	CASSIGTGRTEAFF	TGTGCCAGTAGTATTGGGACAGGGCGGACTGAAGCTTTCTTT
.	TRBD2	TRBJ2-5	TRBV10-3	CAISESGGREETQYF	TGTGCCATCAGTGAGTCTGGCGGGAGGGAAGAGACCCAGTACTTC
.	TRBD2	TRBJ2-1	TRBV27	CASSLLAGGTVQFF	TGTGCCAGCAGTTTACTAGCGGGAGGGACGGTGCAGTTCTTC
.	.	TRBJ1-6	TRBV3-1/TRBV3-2	CASSQFHREPLHF	TGTGCCAGCAGCCAATTCCACAGGGAACCCCTCCACTTT
.	TRBD1	TRBJ2-7	TRBV7-2	CASSLLTGGHEQYF	TGTGCCAGCAGCTTATTGACAGGGGGACACGAGCAGTACTTC
.	.	TRBJ2-1	TRBV7-3	CASSLTGDYNEQFF	TGTGCCAGCAGCTTAACGGGGGACTACAATGAGCAGTTCTTC
.	.	TRBJ1-6	TRBV5-1	CASSLAPASSYNSPLHF	TGCGCCAGCAGCTTGGCCCCCGCGAGCTCCTATAATTCACCCCTCCACTTT
.	TRBD2	TRBJ2-1	TRBV3-1/TRBV3-2	CASSPLVAGYEQFF	TGTGCCAGCAGCCCCCTCGTAGCGGGGTATGAGCAGTTCTTC
.	.	TRBJ1-2	TRBV6-5	CASRPKDRYYGYTF	TGTGCCAGCAGACCCAAGGACAGATATTATGGCTACACCTTC
once	.	TRBJ2-1	TRBV19	CASRPRSPDEQFF	TGTGCCAGTAGACCGCGTAGTCCCGATGAGCAGTTCTTC
once	.	TRBJ1-5	TRBV10-3	CAISKESNQPQHF	TGTGCCATCAGCAAGGAGAGCAATCAGCCCCAGCATTTT
.	.	TRBJ1-6	TRBV10-1	CASSGDGNSPLHF	TGCGCCAGCAGTGGGGACGGTAATTCACCCCTCCACTTT
.	.	TRBJ1-1	TRBV18	CASSPSKQGGTEAFF	TGTGCCAGCTCTCCGTCAAAACAGGGTGGTACTGAAGCTTTCTTT
.	.	TRBJ1-1	TRBV15	CATSRDLGGEAFF	TGTGCCACCAGCAGAGATCTCGGGGGAGAAGCTTTCTTT
.	TRBD2	TRBJ2-3	TRBV7-6	CASSSLPSGGATDTQYF	TGTGCCAGCAGCTCCCTGCCTAGCGGGGGGGCGACAGATACGCAGTATTTT
.	.	TRBJ1-1	TRBV27	CASKELGVVSEAFF	TGTGCCAGCAAGGAGTTGGGAGTTGTCTCTGAAGCTTTCTTT
few	TRBD1	TRBJ1-2	TRBV5-4	CASSIPQGGNYGYTF	TGTGCCAGCAGCATCCCACAGGGGGGAAACTATGGCTACACCTTC
.	.	TRBJ1-1	TRBV11-3	CASSFAQTEAFF	TGTGCCAGCAGCTTTGCCCAGACTGAAGCTTTCTTT
.	.	TRBJ1-2	TRBV20-1	CSARGQVGYTF	TGCAGTGCTAGGGGGCAGGTTGGCTACACCTTC
.	.	TRBJ2-7	TRBV19	CASSTHGEGQYF	TGTGCCAGTAGTACCCACGGCGAGGGGCAGTACTTC
.	.	TRBJ2-7	TRBV5-1	CASSLGPGALVEQYF	TGCGCCAGCAGCTTGGGCCCAGGGGCCCTCGTCGAGCAGTACTTC
.	.	TRBJ1-5	TRBV27	CASSRGGSQPQHF	TGTGCCAGCAGTCGGGGGGGGAGTCAGCCCCAGCATTTT
.	.	TRBJ1-1	TRBV20-1	CSATGTEAFF	TGCAGTGCGACCGGGACGGAAGCTTTCTTT